This T cell receptor beta chain originates from a study of T cells after yellow fever vaccination. TCRdb independently ran MiXCR on the 5' RACE reads; one entry per CDR3 protein. Of 500,000 to 650,000 distinct CDR3 sequences listed, about a sixth are singletons. This clonotype occurred a few times. Germline CDR1 is DFQATT and CDR2 is SNEGSKA (reference sequence). V gave up 4 bases and J gave up 1 base, with 8 bases separating them. The CDR3 spans 12 residues. The gene calls are TRBV20-1 and TRBJ2-7; D not resolved. The specimen was PBMCs, collected less than 6 days after the first yellow fever vaccination. The sequence came from a man aged 18 to 30 who received the YFV17D yellow fever vaccine. In nucleotides, the CDR3 is TGCAGTGCTACGGCCCTTTCCTACGAGCAGTACTTC. It translates to CSATALSYEQYF.